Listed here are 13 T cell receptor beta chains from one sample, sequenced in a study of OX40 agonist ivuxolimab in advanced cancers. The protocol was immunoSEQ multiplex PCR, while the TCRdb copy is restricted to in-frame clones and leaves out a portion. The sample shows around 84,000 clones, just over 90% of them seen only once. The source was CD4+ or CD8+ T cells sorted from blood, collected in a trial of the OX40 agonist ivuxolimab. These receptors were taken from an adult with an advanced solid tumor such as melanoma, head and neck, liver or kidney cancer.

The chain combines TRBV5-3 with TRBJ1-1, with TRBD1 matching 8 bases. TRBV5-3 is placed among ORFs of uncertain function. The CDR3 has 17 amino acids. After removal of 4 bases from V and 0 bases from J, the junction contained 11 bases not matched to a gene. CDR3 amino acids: CARSKTGDGLMNTEAFF. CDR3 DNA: TGTGCCAGAAGCAAGACAGGGGATGGCCTCATGAACACTGAAGCTTTCTTT.

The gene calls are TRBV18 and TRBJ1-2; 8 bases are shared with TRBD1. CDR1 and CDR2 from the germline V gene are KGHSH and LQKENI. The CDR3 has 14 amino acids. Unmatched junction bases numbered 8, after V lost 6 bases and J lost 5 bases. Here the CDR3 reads CASSSDRVGYGYTF. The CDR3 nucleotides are TGTGCCAGCTCGTCGGACAGGGTTGGGTATGGCTACACCTTC.

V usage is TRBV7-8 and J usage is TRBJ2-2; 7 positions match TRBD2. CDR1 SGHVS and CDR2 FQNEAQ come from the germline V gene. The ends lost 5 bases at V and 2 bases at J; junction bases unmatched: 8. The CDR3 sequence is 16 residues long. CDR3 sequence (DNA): TGTGCCAGCAGCGGCAGCGGGACGGTCAACACCGGGGAGCTGTTTTTT. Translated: CASSGSGTVNTGELFF.

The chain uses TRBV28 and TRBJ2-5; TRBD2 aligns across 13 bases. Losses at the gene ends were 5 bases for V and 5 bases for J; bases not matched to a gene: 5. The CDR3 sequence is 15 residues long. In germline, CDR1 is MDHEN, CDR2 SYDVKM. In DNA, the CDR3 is TGTGCCAGCAGTACCGGACTAGCGGGGGTCGAGACCCAGTACTTC. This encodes CASSTGLAGVETQYF.

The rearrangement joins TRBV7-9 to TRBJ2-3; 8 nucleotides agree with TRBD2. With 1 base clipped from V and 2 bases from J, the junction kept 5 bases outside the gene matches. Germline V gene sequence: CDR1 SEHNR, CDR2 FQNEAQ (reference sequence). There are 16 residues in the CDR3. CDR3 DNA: TGTGCCAGCAGCTTAGGGGCTAGCGGGTACACAGATACGCAGTATTTT. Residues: CASSLGASGYTDTQYF.

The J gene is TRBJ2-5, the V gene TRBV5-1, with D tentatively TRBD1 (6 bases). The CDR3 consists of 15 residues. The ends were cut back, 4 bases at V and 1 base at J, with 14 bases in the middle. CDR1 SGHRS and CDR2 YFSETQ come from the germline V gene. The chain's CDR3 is CASSRSLQGQETQYF. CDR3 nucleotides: TGCGCCAGCAGCCGATCCTTACAGGGCCAAGAGACCCAGTACTTC. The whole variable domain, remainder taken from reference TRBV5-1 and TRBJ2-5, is KAGVTQTPRYLIKTRGQQVTLSCSPISGHRSVSWYQQTPGQGLQFLFEYFSETQRNKGNFPGRFSGRQFSNSRSEMNVSTLELGDSALYLCASSRSLQGQETQYFGPGTRLLVL.

CDR3 DNA: TGTGCCAGCAGCTTCGGGTCTGGCGGGCGCGTTCTTGAGCAGTTCTTC. It encodes CASSFGSGGRVLEQFF. V is TRBV11-2 and J is TRBJ2-1; tentatively, D is TRBD2 (5 bases). Deletions cut 3 bases from V and 9 bases from J, with 21 bases between. Germline values: CDR1 SGHAT, CDR2 FQNNGV. The CDR3 extends over 16 amino acids.

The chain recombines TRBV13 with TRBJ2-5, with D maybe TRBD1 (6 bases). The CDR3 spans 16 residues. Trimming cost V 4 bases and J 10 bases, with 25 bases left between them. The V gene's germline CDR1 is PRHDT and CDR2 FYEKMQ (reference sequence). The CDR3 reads CASSSTQGPLGMGQYF. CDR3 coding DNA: TGTGCCAGCAGCTCCACACAGGGACCCTTAGGGATGGGCCAGTACTTC.

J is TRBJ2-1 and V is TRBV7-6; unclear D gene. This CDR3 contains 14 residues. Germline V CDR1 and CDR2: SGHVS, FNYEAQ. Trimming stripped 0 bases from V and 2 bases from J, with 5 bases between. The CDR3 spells CASSLATTYNEQFF. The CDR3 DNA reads TGTGCCAGCAGCTTAGCGACGACCTACAATGAGCAGTTCTTC.

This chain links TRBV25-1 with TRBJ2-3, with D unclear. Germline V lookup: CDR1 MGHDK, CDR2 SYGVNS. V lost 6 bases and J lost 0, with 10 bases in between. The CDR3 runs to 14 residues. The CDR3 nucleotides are TGTGCCAGCAGCCCCTTGGATAGCACAGATACGCAGTATTTT. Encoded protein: CASSPLDSTDTQYF.

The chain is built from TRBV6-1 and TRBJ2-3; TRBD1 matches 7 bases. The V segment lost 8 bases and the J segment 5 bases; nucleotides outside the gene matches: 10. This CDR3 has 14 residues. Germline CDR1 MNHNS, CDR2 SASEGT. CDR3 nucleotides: TGTGCCAGCCCCGACAGGGTAAATGAAGATACGCAGTATTTT. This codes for CASPDRVNEDTQYF.

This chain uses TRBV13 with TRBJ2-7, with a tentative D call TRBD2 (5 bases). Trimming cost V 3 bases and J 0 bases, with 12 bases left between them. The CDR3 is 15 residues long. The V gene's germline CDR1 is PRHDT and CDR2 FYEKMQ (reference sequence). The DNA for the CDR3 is TGTGCCAGCAGCTTCCTACTAGGATCCTCCTACGAGCAGTACTTC. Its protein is CASSFLLGSSYEQYF.

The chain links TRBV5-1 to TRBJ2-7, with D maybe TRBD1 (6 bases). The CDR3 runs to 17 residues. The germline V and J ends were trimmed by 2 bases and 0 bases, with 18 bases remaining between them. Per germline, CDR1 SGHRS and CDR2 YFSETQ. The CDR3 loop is CASSFLLTGTSSYEQYF. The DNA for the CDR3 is TGCGCCAGCAGCTTCCTCCTAACAGGGACGAGCTCCTACGAGCAGTACTTC.